The clone carrying this T cell receptor (beta chain) was picked up many times. The CDR3 spans 13 residues. These data originate in a study of read filtering for tumor transcriptome and immune sequencing. From approximately 430 ng of RNA, a library with molecular barcoded alpha/delta and beta/gamma adaptors was made. TCRdb re-analysed the reads in MiXCR, keeping a single row per CDR3 protein. The sample has 40,000 to 50,000 distinct CDR3 sequences, 15% to 20% seen once. The gene calls are TRBV21-1 and TRBJ2-7; the table's D call of TRBD1 was not tested on the DNA. TRBV21-1 is classified as a pseudogene. The origin of this receptor is a donor at least 40 years old with multiple myeloma. Material: a population of CD138-negative cells sorted from bone marrow. Here the CDR3 reads CASKRQGPYEQYF. The CDR3 DNA reads as TGTGCCAGCAAAAGACAGGGACCCTACGAGCAGTACTTC.